Listed here are 26 T cell receptor beta chains from one sample, sequenced in a study of CD8+CD57+ T cells in acquired aplastic anemia. For CDR3 and TCR beta VDJ profiling, genomic DNA was the template used. TCRdb analysed the reads with MiXCR anew, one entry per CDR3 protein. In the table there are some 410,000 distinct CDR3 sequences, about two thirds of which are singletons. Sequenced input: sorted CD4+, CD8+, or CD8+CD57+ T cells (not recorded which) from PBMCs. Every receptor here comes from a human donor in good health, serving as a control.

This clonotype was counted at least ten times. V usage is TRBV11-2 and J usage is TRBJ1-4, with D unresolved. Germline CDR1 SGHAT, CDR2 FQNNGV. Trimming took off 1 base at V and 8 bases at J, with 11 bases between the two ends. The CDR3 contains 14 residues. In DNA, the CDR3 is TGTGCCAGCAGCTTAGCCCCGGTGGGGGAAAAACTGTTTTTT. Amino acid sequence: CASSLAPVGEKLFF.

This clonotype showed up just once. Relative to the germline gene, one junction end is altered; a read error may explain this. V is TRBV5-5 and J is TRBJ2-7; D is unclear. There are 13 residues in the CDR3. Per the germline V gene, CDR1 is SGHKS and CDR2 is YYEKEE (reference sequence). The CDR3 nucleotides are TGCGCCAGCAGCTTGGAACAGAACTACGGGCAGTACTTC. Protein: CASSLEQNYGQYF.

In regard to this clonotype: One junction end does not reproduce the germline sequence, and a read error may be involved. The chain is built from TRBV20-1 and TRBJ1-1; no clear D. There are 12 residues in the CDR3. In germline, CDR1 is DFQATT, CDR2 SNEGSKA (reference sequence). The CDR3: CSARGEGFGPSF. The CDR3, as DNA: TGCAGTGCTAGAGGGGAGGGCTTCGGGCCTTCCTTT.

This clonotype was counted only a few times. This rearrangement joins TRBV2 to TRBJ1-2; D not resolved. The germline gives CDR1 SNHLY, CDR2 FYNNEI. V was pared by 5 bases and J by 0 bases, with 10 bases between. The CDR3 loop spans 14 amino acids. CDR3 residues: CASSLEGTNYGYTF. The CDR3 nucleotides are TGTGCCAGCAGTTTGGAAGGTACTAACTATGGCTACACCTTC. The full variable domain, its missing parts supplied by reference TRBV2 and TRBJ1-2, is EPEVTQTPSHQVTQMGQEVILRCVPISNHLYFYWYRQILGQKVEFLVSFYNNEISEKSEIFDDQFSVERPDGSNFTLKIRSTKLEDSAMYFCASSLEGTNYGYTFGSGTRLTVV.

Comments on this clonotype: A much larger clone differs from this one at a single base, so this may be a read error. The CDR3 sequence: CASKQVWTEAFF. The CDR3 coding sequence is TGTGCCAGCAAACAGGTGTGGACTGAAGCTTTCTTT. The genes are TRBV12-3 or TRBV12-4 and TRBJ1-1; possibly TRBD1 for D (5 bases). Trimming took off 7 bases at V and 5 bases at J, with 11 bases between the two ends. The CDR3 length is 12 residues.

This clonotype was recorded at least ten times. This chain connects TRBV5-1 to TRBJ2-5; 8 positions match TRBD1. The CDR3 runs 15 residues. CDR1 is SGHRS, CDR2 YFSETQ, per germline. Trimming at V came to 0 bases and at J to 4 bases, leaving 5 bases not matched to a gene. The CDR3 DNA is TGCGCCAGCAGCTTGGGGACAGGGCCTTTAGAGACCCAGTACTTC. This encodes CASSLGTGPLETQYF.

Remarks on this clonotype: Given a much more abundant clone one base away, this may be a read error. V is TRBV20-1 and J is TRBJ1-1, with 7 bases that match TRBD1. The germline V gene encodes CDR1 DFQATT and CDR2 SNEGSKA (reference sequence). This CDR3 has 15 residues. The ends lost 4 bases at V and 4 bases at J; junction bases unmatched: 12. CDR3 residues: CSATNPQGLGTEAFF. CDR3 bases: TGCAGTGCTACCAACCCACAGGGGCTAGGCACTGAAGCTTTCTTT.

In regard to this clonotype: This may stem from a read error, because a much larger clone lies one nucleotide away. The chain has TRBV3-1 and TRBJ2-7; D not certain. Trimming pared 1 base from V and 6 bases from J, leaving 19 bases between. CDR1 is LGHDT and CDR2 is YNNKEL in the germline V gene (reference sequence). The CDR3 extends over 16 amino acids. The CDR3 reads CASSQAPPRSLCEQYF. Written as DNA, the CDR3 is TGTGCCAGCAGCCAAGCTCCCCCGCGGTCTCTCTGCGAGCAGTACTTC.

V gene TRBV11-2 combines with J gene TRBJ2-5; TRBD1 is a possible D gene (6 bases). The ends were cut back, 2 bases at V and 2 bases at J, with 12 bases in the middle. Looked up from germline, CDR1 is SGHAT and CDR2 is FQNNGV. The CDR3 runs to 15 residues. Here the CDR3 DNA reads TGTGCCAGCAGCTTAATAAGGGGGACGCAAGAGACCCAGTACTTC. Encoded protein: CASSLIRGTQETQYF.

This clonotype was seen more than once but under ten times. The CDR3 does not close with the conserved phenylalanine or tryptophan, likely indicating a read error. The DNA is omitted, as the CDR3 cannot be located on it reliably, and the CDR3 follows TCRdb's listing. V usage is TRBV7-9 and J usage is TRBJ1-6. Looked up from germline, CDR1 is SEHNR and CDR2 is FQNEAQ (reference sequence). Both ends counted, the CDR3 spans 9 residues. The CDR3 spells CASSLAGTV.

Comments on this clonotype: This CDR3 is missing its conserved last phenylalanine or tryptophan, likely due to a read error. The gene calls are TRBV12-3 or TRBV12-4 and TRBJ2-5; D is possibly TRBD1 (6 bases). Trimming removed 6 bases from V and 5 bases from J, with 19 bases in between. The CDR3 totals 15 residues. The chain's CDR3 is CASSAGQPYGETQYS. In nucleotides, the CDR3 is TGTGCCAGCAGCGCAGGACAGCCTTATGGGGAGACCCAGTACTCC.

The chain employs TRBV10-3 and TRBJ2-3; TRBD2 might be the D (6 bases). From germline, CDR1 is ENHRY and CDR2 SYGVKD. The V gene lost 10 bases and the J gene lost 8 bases, with 22 bases spanning the gap. CDR3 size: 14 residues. The CDR3 bases are TGTGCCAGCATTGTAGCAGGAGGGCCCACTACGCAGTATTTT. It specifies CASIVAGGPTTQYF.

This clonotype was recorded many times. The chain is built from TRBV6-6 and TRBJ1-6; D is unresolved. This CDR3 contains 14 residues. Trimming left V 11 bases short and J 7 bases short, with 18 bases between. Germline CDR1 reads MNHNY; CDR2 reads SVGAGI (reference sequence). The CDR3 DNA reads TGTGCCGGATCTATGGGGAGAGAGAATTCACCCCTCCACTTT. Translation gives CAGSMGRENSPLHF.

The chain has TRBV20-1 and TRBJ2-1; 7 bases line up with TRBD1. V trimming: 6 bases; J trimming: 5 bases; junction bases outside the gene matches: 10. This CDR3 spans 14 amino acids. CDR1 is DFQATT, CDR2 SNEGSKA, per germline (reference sequence). The CDR3 reads CSAPDREWDNEQFF. CDR3 in DNA: TGCAGTGCGCCAGACAGGGAATGGGACAATGAGCAGTTCTTC.

This chain links TRBV7-2 with TRBJ1-4; D may be TRBD1 (5 bases). V shed 1 base and J shed 13 bases, with 22 bases lying between them. CDR3 length equals 16 residues. CDR1 is SGHTA, CDR2 FQGNSA, per germline. The CDR3 nucleotides are TGTGCCAGCAGCTTAGTGGCGTCCTCTGGGGCCAACGTACTGTTTTTT. Residues: CASSLVASSGANVLFF.

This clonotype was observed many times. The J gene is TRBJ2-5, the V gene TRBV11-2, with 10 positions matching TRBD2. Trimming at V came to 5 bases and at J to 4 bases, leaving 7 bases not matched to a gene. Per the germline V gene, CDR1 is SGHAT and CDR2 is FQNNGV. CDR3 size: 15 residues. CDR3 nucleotides: TGTGCCAGCAGCCCACAGCGGGGGGGCCGAGAGACCCAGTACTTC. Amino acid sequence: CASSPQRGGRETQYF.

The chain recombines TRBV12-5 with TRBJ2-3; D tentatively reads TRBD1 or TRBD2 (5 bases each). Germline lookup yields CDR1 LGHNT and CDR2 FRNRAP. V gave up 2 bases and J gave up 11 bases, with 8 bases separating them. The length of the CDR3 is 11 residues. The CDR3: CASGLLGEQYF. As DNA, the CDR3 is TGTGCTAGTGGTTTGTTGGGGGAGCAGTATTTT.

The chain recombines TRBV7-6 with TRBJ1-1, with D unresolved. Germline V gives CDR1 SGHVS, CDR2 FNYEAQ. V gave up 1 base and J gave up 2 bases, with 11 bases separating them. The CDR3 sequence is 15 residues long. DNA of the CDR3: TGTGCCAGCAGCTTAGAGTCCGATGCAAACACTGAAGCTTTCTTT. As protein: CASSLESDANTEAFF.

This chain joins TRBV9 and TRBJ1-2; TRBD1 might be the D (5 bases). CDR1 is SGDLS, CDR2 YYNGEE, per germline. With 4 bases removed from V and 8 bases from J, the gap between germline ends came to 9 bases. The CDR3 contains 11 residues. Written as DNA, the CDR3 is TGTGCCAGCAGCTTGTGGGACGGCTACACCTTC. The encoded protein is CASSLWDGYTF.

This clonotype appeared a few times. V usage is TRBV7-6 and J usage is TRBJ1-6; D not resolved. The CDR3 is 15 amino acids. Trimming left V 1 base short and J 9 bases short, with 13 bases between. CDR1 and CDR2 from the germline V gene are SGHVS and FNYEAQ. This CDR3 is CASSLEAGIRSPLHF. The CDR3 region has the DNA TGTGCCAGCAGCTTAGAAGCGGGGATTCGTTCACCCCTCCACTTT.

Regarding this clonotype: A junction boundary mismatches the germline segment, possibly from a read error. The chain links TRBV9 to TRBJ2-1; TRBD1 aligns across 8 bases. CDR1 and CDR2 from the germline V gene are SGDLS and YYNGEE. This CDR3 region has 15 residues. The CDR3 coding sequence is TGCGCCAGCAGCTTAAAGACAGGGGCTGAAAATGAGCAGTTCTTC. It codes for CASSLKTGAENEQFF.

This clonotype was seen at least ten times. The chain recombines TRBV20-1 with TRBJ2-4; D is unresolved. The length of the CDR3 is 12 residues. Looked up from germline, CDR1 is DFQATT and CDR2 is SNEGSKA (reference sequence). With 0 bases removed from V and 7 bases from J, the gap between germline ends came to 7 bases. The DNA for the CDR3 is TGCAGTGCTAGAGATGGGGATAACATTCAGTACTTC. Its translation is CSARDGDNIQYF.

This clonotype was seen many times. The chain uses TRBV6-1 and TRBJ2-7; TRBD1 matches 10 bases. Germline V gives CDR1 MNHNS, CDR2 SASEGT. This CDR3 has 14 amino acids. The J segment lost 5 bases and the V segment lost 8 bases, leaving 9 bases of the junction unmatched. Written as DNA, the CDR3 is TGTGCCAGCGCGAGGGACAGGGGAACACACGAGCAGTACTTC. Its translation: CASARDRGTHEQYF.

Concerning this clonotype: Since no conserved phenylalanine or tryptophan closes the CDR3, a read error is the likely cause. It is unclear where the CDR3 begins or ends on the DNA, so no DNA is shown, and the CDR3 is as TCRdb lists it. The chain uses TRBV19 and TRBJ2-1; the D segment call TRBD1 is taken from the table without a DNA check. CDR1 and CDR2 from the germline V gene are LNHDA and SQIVND (reference sequence). The CDR3 adds up to 15 amino acids, both ends counted. The CDR3 loop reads CASRDTYGQYFEPFT.

This clonotype was counted ten times or more. The rearrangement links TRBV10-3 to TRBJ1-2, with 8 bases aligning to TRBD1. After removal of 9 bases from V and 3 bases from J, the junction contained 9 bases not matched to a gene. This CDR3 is built from 14 residues. Germline CDR1 reads ENHRY; CDR2 reads SYGVKD. CDR3 sequence reads: CAIKGQGADYGYTF. The CDR3 nucleotides are TGTGCCATAAAGGGTCAGGGGGCGGACTATGGCTACACCTTC.

V is TRBV7-9 and J is TRBJ1-2, with unresolved D. CDR1 is SEHNR, CDR2 FQNEAQ, per germline (reference sequence). Trimming left V 3 bases short and J 4 bases short, with 15 bases between. The CDR3 runs 15 residues. In DNA, the CDR3 is TGTGCCAGCAGCTTTCTCGAGGAATCCCCCTATGGCTACACCTTC. Protein sequence: CASSFLEESPYGYTF.